This entry lists 7 T cell receptor beta chains sequenced from one sample in a study of blood T cell repertoires in COVID-19. Libraries were prepared by immunoSEQ multiplex PCR; TCRdb keeps only in-frame clonotypes and omits some of them. Altogether just under 50,000 clones are present, roughly 84% being singletons, with the ten largest covering roughly 8.2%. What was sequenced was peripheral blood. The receptor set was obtained from a human donor in a cohort sampled during active COVID-19.

The chain has TRBV19 and TRBJ2-1, with no clear D. Germline values: CDR1 LNHDA, CDR2 SQIVND (reference sequence). V was pared by 5 bases and J by 0 bases, with 17 bases between. CDR3 length: 17 residues. CDR3 coding DNA: TGTGCCAGTAGTTGGGCAATCGACCGTTCCTCCTACAATGAGCAGTTCTTC. It codes for CASSWAIDRSSYNEQFF.

The chain recombines TRBV27 with TRBJ1-4; a possible D gene is TRBD1 (5 bases). Germline V gives CDR1 MNHEY, CDR2 SMNVEV (reference sequence). This CDR3 region has 15 residues. The ends were cut back, 4 bases at V and 10 bases at J, with 19 bases in the middle. The CDR3 region has the DNA TGTGCCAGCAGTTCCCCGGGGGGTGCCCTGGGAAAACTGTTTTTT. Translation gives CASSSPGGALGKLFF.

The chain uses TRBV29-1 and TRBJ2-2, with D uncertain. Trimming took 6 bases from V and 4 from J, leaving 18 bases between them. The CDR3 extends over 15 amino acids. Germline V lookup: CDR1 SQVTM, CDR2 ANQGSEA. In DNA form, the CDR3 reads TGCAGCGTCGCGGTAGTCGCCGTCTCCACCGGGGAGCTGTTTTTT. Protein product: CSVAVVAVSTGELFF.

The V gene is TRBV2, the J gene TRBJ1-5, with no clear D. Germline-derived CDR1 and CDR2 are SNHLY and FYNNEI. Trimming stripped 3 bases from V and 0 bases from J, with 9 bases between. The CDR3 extends over 15 amino acids. CDR3 in amino acids: CASSERLLSNQPQHF. DNA of the CDR3: TGTGCCAGCAGTGAGAGACTCCTTAGCAATCAGCCCCAGCATTTT. Using reference TRBV2 and TRBJ1-5 for the parts outside the CDR3, the full variable domain is EPEVTQTPSHQVTQMGQEVILRCVPISNHLYFYWYRQILGQKVEFLVSFYNNEISEKSEIFDDQFSVERPDGSNFTLKIRSTKLEDSAMYFCASSERLLSNQPQHFGDGTRLSIL.

This sequence joins TRBV4-3 and TRBJ2-7, with 14 bases that match TRBD2. The J segment lost 2 bases and the V segment lost 4 bases, leaving 4 bases of the junction unmatched. The CDR3 is 16 amino acids. Germline V gives CDR1 LGHNA, CDR2 YSLEER. The DNA for the CDR3 is TGCGCCAGCAGCCCCGGGACTAGCGGGAGCGCCTACGAGCAGTACTTC. Its translation: CASSPGTSGSAYEQYF.

The V and J genes are TRBV18 and TRBJ1-1; tentative D call: TRBD1 (5 bases). Germline V gene data show CDR1 as KGHSH and CDR2 as LQKENI. The CDR3 covers 15 residues. Trimming pared 4 bases from V and 0 bases from J, leaving 12 bases between. The CDR3 bases are TGTGCCAGCTCACGATCCGTAGGGGTGAACACTGAAGCTTTCTTT. Its translation: CASSRSVGVNTEAFF.

In this sample, this clone turned up a few times. The CDR3 nucleotides read TGTGCCAGCAGCTGGACAGGGGAGGGAGGCTACACCTTC. Translation gives CASSWTGEGGYTF. The chain has TRBV7-2 and TRBJ1-2; 9 positions agree with TRBD1. Per germline, CDR1 SGHTA and CDR2 FQGNSA. V lost 4 bases to trimming and J lost 8 bases; unmatched junction nucleotides: 5. The CDR3 covers 13 residues.